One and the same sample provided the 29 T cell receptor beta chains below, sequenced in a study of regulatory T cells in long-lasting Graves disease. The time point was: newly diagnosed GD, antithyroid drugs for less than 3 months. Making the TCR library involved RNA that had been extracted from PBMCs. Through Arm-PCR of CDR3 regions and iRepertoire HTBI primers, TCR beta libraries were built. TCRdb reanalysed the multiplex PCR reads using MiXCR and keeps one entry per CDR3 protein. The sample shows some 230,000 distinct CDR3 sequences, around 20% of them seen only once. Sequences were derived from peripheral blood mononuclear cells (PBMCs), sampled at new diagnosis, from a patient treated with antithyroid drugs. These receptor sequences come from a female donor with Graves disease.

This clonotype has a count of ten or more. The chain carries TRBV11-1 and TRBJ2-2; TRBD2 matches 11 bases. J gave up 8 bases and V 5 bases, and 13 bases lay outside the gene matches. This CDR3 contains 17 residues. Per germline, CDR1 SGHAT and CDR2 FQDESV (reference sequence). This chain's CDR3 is CASSTGGLADFSGELFF. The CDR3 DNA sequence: TGTGCCAGCAGCACCGGGGGACTAGCGGATTTCAGTGGGGAGCTGTTTTTT.

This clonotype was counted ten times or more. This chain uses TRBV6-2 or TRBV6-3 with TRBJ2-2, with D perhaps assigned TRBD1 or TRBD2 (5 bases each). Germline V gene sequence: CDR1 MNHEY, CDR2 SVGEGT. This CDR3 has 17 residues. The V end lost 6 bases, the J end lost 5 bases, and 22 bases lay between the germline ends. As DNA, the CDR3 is TGTGCCAGCAGCCTTATGGGGCGGCGGGCGCGTACCGGGGAGCTGTTTTTT. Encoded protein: CASSLMGRRARTGELFF.

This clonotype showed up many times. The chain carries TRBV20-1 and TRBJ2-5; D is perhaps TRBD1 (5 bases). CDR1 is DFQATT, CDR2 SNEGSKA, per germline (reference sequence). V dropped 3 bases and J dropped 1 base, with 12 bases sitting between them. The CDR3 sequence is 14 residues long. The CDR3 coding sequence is TGCAGTGCTAGTACCCAGGGTAGCCAAGAGACCCAGTACTTC. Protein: CSASTQGSQETQYF.

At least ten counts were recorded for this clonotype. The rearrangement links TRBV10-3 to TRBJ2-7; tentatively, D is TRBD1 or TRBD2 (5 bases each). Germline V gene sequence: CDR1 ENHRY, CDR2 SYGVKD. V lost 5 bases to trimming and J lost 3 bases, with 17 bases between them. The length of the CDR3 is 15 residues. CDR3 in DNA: TGTGCCATCAGTAACCGGGCCCCAGGGAGCTACGAGCAGTACTTC. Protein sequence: CAISNRAPGSYEQYF.

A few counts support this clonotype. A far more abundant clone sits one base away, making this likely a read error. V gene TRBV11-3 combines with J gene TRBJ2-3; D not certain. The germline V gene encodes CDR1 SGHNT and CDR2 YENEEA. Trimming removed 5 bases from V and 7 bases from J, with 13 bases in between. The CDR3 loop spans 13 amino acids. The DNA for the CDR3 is TGTGCCAGCAGCCCCTCGGACCGGTATACGCAGTATTTT. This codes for CASSPSDRYTQYF.

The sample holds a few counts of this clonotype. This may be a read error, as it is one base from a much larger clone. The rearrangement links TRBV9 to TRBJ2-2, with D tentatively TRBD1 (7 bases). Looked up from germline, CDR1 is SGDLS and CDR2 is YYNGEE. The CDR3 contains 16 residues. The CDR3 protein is CASSVGVQGGTGELSF. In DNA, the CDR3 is TGTGCCAGCAGCGTAGGGGTCCAGGGGGGAACCGGGGAGCTGTCTTTT.

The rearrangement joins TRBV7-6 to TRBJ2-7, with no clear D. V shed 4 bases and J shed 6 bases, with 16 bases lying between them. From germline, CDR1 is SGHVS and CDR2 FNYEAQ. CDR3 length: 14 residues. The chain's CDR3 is CASSSASLGGEQYF. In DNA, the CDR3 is TGTGCCAGCAGCTCCGCCTCCCTAGGCGGCGAGCAGTACTTC.

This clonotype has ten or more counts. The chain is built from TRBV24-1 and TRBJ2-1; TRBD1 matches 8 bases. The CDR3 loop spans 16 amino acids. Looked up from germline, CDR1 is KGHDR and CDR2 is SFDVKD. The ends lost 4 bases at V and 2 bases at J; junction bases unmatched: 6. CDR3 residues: CATSDPGQGPYNEQFF. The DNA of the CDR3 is TGTGCCACCAGTGACCCCGGACAGGGCCCCTACAATGAGCAGTTCTTC.

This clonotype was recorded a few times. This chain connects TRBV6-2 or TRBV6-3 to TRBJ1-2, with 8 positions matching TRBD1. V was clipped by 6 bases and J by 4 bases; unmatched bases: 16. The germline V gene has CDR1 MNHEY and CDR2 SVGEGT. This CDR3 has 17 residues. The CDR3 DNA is TGTGCCAGCAGATCGATTTTAGGACAGGGAGTTTCCTATGGCTACACCTTC. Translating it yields CASRSILGQGVSYGYTF.

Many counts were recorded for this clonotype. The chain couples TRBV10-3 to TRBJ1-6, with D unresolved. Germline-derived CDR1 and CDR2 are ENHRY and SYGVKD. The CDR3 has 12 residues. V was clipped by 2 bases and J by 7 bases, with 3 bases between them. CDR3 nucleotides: TGTGCCATCAGTGAGGGGAATTCACCCCTCCACTTT. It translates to CAISEGNSPLHF.

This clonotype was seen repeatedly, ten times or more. The DNA of the CDR3 is TGTGCCAGCAGCTCCCGGGACAGGCGAACCGGGGAGCTGTTTTTT. Translated: CASSSRDRRTGELFF. The chain employs TRBV28 and TRBJ2-2; 8 bases are shared with TRBD1. Germline V gene lookup returns CDR1 MDHEN and CDR2 SYDVKM. The junction had 8 bases not matched to a gene; V was cut back by 6 bases and J by 5 bases. The CDR3 runs to 15 residues.

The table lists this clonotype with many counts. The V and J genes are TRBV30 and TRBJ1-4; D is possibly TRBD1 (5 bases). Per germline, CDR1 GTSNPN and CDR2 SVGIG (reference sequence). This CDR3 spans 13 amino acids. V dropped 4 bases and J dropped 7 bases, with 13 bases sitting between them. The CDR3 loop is CAWTGVGGEKLFF. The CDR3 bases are TGTGCCTGGACTGGTGTTGGGGGTGAAAAACTGTTTTTT. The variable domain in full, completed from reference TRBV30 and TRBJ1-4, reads SQTIHQWPATLVQPVGSPLSLECTVEGTSNPNLYWYRQAAGRGLQLLFYSVGIGQISSEVPQNLSASRPQDRQFILSSKKLLLSDSGFYLCAWTGVGGEKLFFGSGTQLSVL.

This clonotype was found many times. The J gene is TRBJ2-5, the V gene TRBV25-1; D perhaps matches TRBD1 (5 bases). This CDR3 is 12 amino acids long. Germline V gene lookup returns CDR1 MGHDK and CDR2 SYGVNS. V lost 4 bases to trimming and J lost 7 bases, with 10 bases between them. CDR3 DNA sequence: TGTGCCAGCAGTGCGACAGTAACGACCCAGTACTTC. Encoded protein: CASSATVTTQYF.

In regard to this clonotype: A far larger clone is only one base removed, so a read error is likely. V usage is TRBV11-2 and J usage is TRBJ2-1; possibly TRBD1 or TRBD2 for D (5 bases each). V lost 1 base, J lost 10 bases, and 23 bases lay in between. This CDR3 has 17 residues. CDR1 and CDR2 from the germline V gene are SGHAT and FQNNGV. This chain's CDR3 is CASSLAGLSGTSHEQFF. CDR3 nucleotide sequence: TGTGCCAGCAGCTTAGCTGGGCTCTCCGGGACGTCCCACGAGCAGTTCTTC.

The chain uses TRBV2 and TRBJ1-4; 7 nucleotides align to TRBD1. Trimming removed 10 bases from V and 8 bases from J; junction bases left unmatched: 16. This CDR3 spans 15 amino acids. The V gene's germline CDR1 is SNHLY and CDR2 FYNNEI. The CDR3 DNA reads TGTGCCACCCGGTGGCCCACAGGGGTCGGGGAAAAACTGTTTTTT. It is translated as CATRWPTGVGEKLFF.

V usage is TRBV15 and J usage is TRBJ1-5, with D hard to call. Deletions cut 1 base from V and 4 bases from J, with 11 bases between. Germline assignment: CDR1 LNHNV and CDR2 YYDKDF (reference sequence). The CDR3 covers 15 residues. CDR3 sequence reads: CATSRATSGNQPQHF. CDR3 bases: TGTGCCACCAGCAGAGCCACAAGTGGAAATCAGCCCCAGCATTTT. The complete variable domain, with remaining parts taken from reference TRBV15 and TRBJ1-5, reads DAMVIQNPRYQVTQFGKPVTLSCSQTLNHNVMYWYQQKSSQAPKLLFHYYDKDFNNEADTPDNFQSRRPNTSFCFLDIRSPGLGDTAMYLCATSRATSGNQPQHFGDGTRLSIL.

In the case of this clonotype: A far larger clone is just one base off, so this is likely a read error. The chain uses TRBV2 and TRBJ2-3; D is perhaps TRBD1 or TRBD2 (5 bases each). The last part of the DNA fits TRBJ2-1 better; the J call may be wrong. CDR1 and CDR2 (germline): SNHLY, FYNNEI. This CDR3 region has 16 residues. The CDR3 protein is CASRVPEGNSYYEQFF. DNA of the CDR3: TGTGCCAGCAGAGTCCCAGAGGGGAACAGCTACTACGAGCAGTTCTTC.

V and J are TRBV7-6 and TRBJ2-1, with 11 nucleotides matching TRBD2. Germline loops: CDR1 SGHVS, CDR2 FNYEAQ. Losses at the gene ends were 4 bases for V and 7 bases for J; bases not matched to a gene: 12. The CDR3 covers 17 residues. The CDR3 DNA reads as TGTGCCAGCAGCTATGGGGGTACTAGCGGGAGCGGGAATGAGCAGTTCTTC. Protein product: CASSYGGTSGSGNEQFF. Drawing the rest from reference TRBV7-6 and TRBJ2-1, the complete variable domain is GAGVSQSPRYKVTKRGQDVALRCDPISGHVSLYWYRQALGQGPEFLTYFNYEAQQDKSGLPNDRFSAERPEGSISTLTIQRTEQRDSAMYRCASSYGGTSGSGNEQFFGPGTRLTVL.

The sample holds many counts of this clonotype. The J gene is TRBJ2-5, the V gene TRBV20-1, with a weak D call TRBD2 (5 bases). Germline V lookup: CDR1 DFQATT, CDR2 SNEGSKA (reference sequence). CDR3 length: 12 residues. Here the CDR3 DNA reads TGCCCGGGGAGCCCCTCCCAAGAGACCCAGTACTTC. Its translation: CPGSPSQETQYF.

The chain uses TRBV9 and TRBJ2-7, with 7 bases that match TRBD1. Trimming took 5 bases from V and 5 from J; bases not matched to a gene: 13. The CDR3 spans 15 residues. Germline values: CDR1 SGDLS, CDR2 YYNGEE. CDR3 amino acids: CASSLEGARINEQYF. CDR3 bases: TGTGCCAGCAGTTTAGAGGGGGCGCGAATCAACGAGCAGTACTTC. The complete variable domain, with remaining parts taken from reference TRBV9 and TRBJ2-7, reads DSGVTQTPKHLITATGQRVTLRCSPRSGDLSVYWYQQSLDQGLQFLIQYYNGEERAKGNILERFSAQQFPDLHSELNLSSLELGDSALYFCASSLEGARINEQYFGPGTRLTVT.

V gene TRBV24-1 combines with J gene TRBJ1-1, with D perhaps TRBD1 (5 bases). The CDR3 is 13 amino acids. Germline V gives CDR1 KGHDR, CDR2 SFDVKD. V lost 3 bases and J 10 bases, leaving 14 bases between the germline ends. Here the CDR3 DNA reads TGTGCCACCAGTGATGGGGACGGGAGGGGAGCTTTCTTT. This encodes CATSDGDGRGAFF.

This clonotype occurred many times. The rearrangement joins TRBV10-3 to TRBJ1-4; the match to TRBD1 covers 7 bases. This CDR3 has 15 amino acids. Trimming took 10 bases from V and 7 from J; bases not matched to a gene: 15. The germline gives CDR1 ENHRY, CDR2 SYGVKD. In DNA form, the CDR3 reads TGTGCCACCAAAACCCCCGGGACAGCCCCTGAAAAACTGTTTTTT. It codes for CATKTPGTAPEKLFF.

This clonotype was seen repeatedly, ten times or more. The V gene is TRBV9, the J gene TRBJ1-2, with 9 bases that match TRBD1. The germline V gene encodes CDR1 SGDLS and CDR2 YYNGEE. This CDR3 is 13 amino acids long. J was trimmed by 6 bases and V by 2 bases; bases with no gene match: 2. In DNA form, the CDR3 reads TGTGCCAGCAGCGTGGGACAGGGCGATGGCTACACCTTC. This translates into CASSVGQGDGYTF.

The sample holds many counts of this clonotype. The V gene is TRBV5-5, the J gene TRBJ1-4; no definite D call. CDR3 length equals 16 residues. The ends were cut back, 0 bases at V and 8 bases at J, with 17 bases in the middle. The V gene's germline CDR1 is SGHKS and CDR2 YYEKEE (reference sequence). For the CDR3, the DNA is TGTGCCAGCAGCTTGGCCAGCAGAAGCAATGTGGAAAAACTGTTTTTT. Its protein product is CASSLASRSNVEKLFF.

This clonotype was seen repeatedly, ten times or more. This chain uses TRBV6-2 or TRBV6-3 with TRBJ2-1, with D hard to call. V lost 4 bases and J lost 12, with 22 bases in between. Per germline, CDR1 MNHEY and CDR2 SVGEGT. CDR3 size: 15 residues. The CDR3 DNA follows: TGTGCCAGCAGTTTCTCCGCATTGGCAGGCATAGGGCAGTTCTTC. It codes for CASSFSALAGIGQFF.

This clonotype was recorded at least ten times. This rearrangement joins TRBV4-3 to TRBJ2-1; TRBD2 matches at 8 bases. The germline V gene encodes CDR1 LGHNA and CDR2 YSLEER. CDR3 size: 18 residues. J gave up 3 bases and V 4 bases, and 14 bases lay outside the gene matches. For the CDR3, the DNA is TGCGCCAGCAGCCTTACCTTCCAAGCGGGAGCGGTCTACAATGAGCAGTTCTTC. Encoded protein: CASSLTFQAGAVYNEQFF.

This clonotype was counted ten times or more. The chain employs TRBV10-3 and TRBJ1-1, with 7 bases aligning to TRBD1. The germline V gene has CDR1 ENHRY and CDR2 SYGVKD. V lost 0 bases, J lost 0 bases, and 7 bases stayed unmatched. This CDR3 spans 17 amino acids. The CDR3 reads CAISESRTGVMNTEAFF. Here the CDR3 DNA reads TGTGCCATCAGTGAGTCGAGAACAGGGGTCATGAACACTGAAGCTTTCTTT.

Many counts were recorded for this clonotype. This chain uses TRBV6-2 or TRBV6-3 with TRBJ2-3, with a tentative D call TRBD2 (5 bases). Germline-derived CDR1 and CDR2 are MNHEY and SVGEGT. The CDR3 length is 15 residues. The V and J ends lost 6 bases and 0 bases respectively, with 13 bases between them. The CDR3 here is CASSPFSGSTDTQYF. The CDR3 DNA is TGTGCCAGCAGCCCATTCAGCGGAAGCACAGATACGCAGTATTTT.

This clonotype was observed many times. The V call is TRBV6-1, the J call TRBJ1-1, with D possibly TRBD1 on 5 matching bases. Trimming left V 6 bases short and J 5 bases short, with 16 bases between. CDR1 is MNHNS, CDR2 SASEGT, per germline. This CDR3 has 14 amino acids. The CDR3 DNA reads TGTGCCAGCAGCACCAGGGTCCGGTGGACTGAAGCTTTCTTT. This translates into CASSTRVRWTEAFF.